This entry describes one TCR beta chain. This entry comes from a study of blood T cell repertoires in COVID-19. Trimming cost V 8 bases and J 0 bases; bases outside gene matches: 5. CDR3 length: 14 amino acids. Germline CDR1 and CDR2: KGHSH and LQKENI. TCRdb's table, derived via immunoSEQ multiplex PCR, lists solely in-frame clones and lacks some. The sample carries about 430,000 clones, around 91% recorded once. The chain couples TRBV18 to TRBJ1-2, with 8 bases identical to TRBD1. This receptor was taken from a man under 40 who had recovered from COVID-19. Sequences were obtained from PBMCs or T cells enriched from blood (not recorded which). CDR3 in DNA: TGTGCCAGCACGGACAGGGTGTCTAACTATGGCTACACCTTC. Translated, it gives CASTDRVSNYGYTF.